These 5 T cell receptor beta chains were all obtained from the same sample, sequenced in a study of CD8+ T cells in alopecia areata. Sequencing used cDNA as its template, made by extracting RNA and reverse transcribing it. The assay was immunoSEQ multiplex PCR, and TCRdb's table has in-frame clones only and misses some. The data contain around 150,000 clones, about three fifths of them singletons. Input material: CD8+ T cells sorted from blood. These receptors all stem from a human donor in good health.

The chain has TRBV5-4 and TRBJ2-1, with D unresolved. V lost 4 bases and J lost 5, with 10 bases in between. This CDR3 comprises 13 residues. Germline loops: CDR1 SGHNT, CDR2 YYREEE (reference sequence). DNA of the CDR3: TGTGCCAGCAGCCCCCGTCTAAACAATGAGCAGTTCTTC. It translates to CASSPRLNNEQFF.

V gene TRBV19 combines with J gene TRBJ2-1; either TRBD1 or TRBD2 may supply D (5 bases each). V was pared by 5 bases and J by 3 bases, with 14 bases between. Germline V gene sequence: CDR1 LNHDA, CDR2 SQIVND (reference sequence). The CDR3 runs 15 residues. Here the CDR3 reads CASSPPGRRYNEQFF. CDR3 coding DNA: TGTGCCAGTAGTCCCCCGGGGCGGCGCTACAATGAGCAGTTCTTC.

With respect to this clone: Germline is not matched at one junction end, which may reflect a read error. The rearrangement links TRBV4-1 to TRBJ1-4; possible D gene TRBD1, 5 bases. CDR3 length equals 15 residues. CDR1 is MGHRA and CDR2 is YSYEKL in the germline V gene. DNA of the CDR3: TGCGCCAGCAGCCAAGGGACAAGTACTAGTGAAAAACTGTTTTTT. It yields the protein CASSQGTSTSEKLFF.

The chain couples TRBV6-4 to TRBJ2-2, with D unclear. The CDR3 has 14 amino acids. Germline V CDR1 and CDR2: MRHNA, SNTAGT. Trimming left V 3 bases short and J 4 bases short, with 9 bases between. CDR3 bases: TGTGCCAGCAGTGAAGGAGCGCCCACCGGGGAGCTGTTTTTT. This gives the protein CASSEGAPTGELFF.

This rearrangement joins TRBV2 to TRBJ2-7, with D possibly matching TRBD1 (6 bases). The germline V gene has CDR1 SNHLY and CDR2 FYNNEI. This CDR3 contains 13 residues. Trimming took off 4 bases at V and 3 bases at J, with 10 bases between the two ends. The chain's CDR3 is CASSVGTFYEQYF. CDR3 coding DNA: TGTGCCAGCAGTGTAGGGACATTCTACGAGCAGTACTTC.